This TCR beta chain stems from a study of blood T cell repertoires in COVID-19. Study details: Some COVID-19 samples were acute and others convalescent; all came from the United States, Italy and Spain. The cDNA or gDNA used as material had been derived from T cells, B-cell-depleted T cells, or PBMCs.

Original methodology: Reference gene primer amplification gave nucleated cell count estimates. Method: immunoSEQ multiplex PCR; TCRdb's copy keeps in-frame clones and lacks some. V, J and clone size are taken as reported in that table, and D and trimming were inferred from the DNA itself. This table has roughly 96,000 clones, 82% appearing once. The CDR3 covers 16 residues. Germline CDR1 reads LGHNA; CDR2 reads YSLEER. Trimming pared 0 bases from V and 4 bases from J, leaving 15 bases between. The chain recombines TRBV4-3 with TRBJ1-2; D unresolved. The sample taken for sequencing was peripheral blood. This TCR was recovered from a man at least 80 years old with acute or convalescent COVID-19. The CDR3: CASSQDRRGIGYGYTF. The DNA for the CDR3 is TGCGCCAGCAGCCAAGATAGGCGGGGAATAGGCTATGGCTACACCTTC.